This is a list of T cell receptor beta chains from one sample in a study of shared clonotypes between healthy human individuals. Clones were read by immunoSEQ multiplex PCR, and TCRdb kept only the in-frame ones, dropping some. The table records 450,000 to 500,000 clones, 79% of them present only once. The sample was PBMCs. The origin of the receptors is a woman in her thirties or forties in good health. Some clones in this sample may be carry-over from other donors' samples. The CDR3 runs from the conserved cysteine through the conserved F or W. The D gene is left open where the match is weak. The size entry is marked missing in some rows and otherwise reads once, few, many or a size class.

. . TRBJ2-5 TRBV5-1 CASSKTEETQYF TGCGCCAGCAGCAAGACAGAAGAGACCCAGTACTTC
. . TRBJ1-4 TRBV7-2 CASSRSITEKLFF TGTGCCAGCAGCCGATCCATAACGGAAAAACTGTTTTTT
. . TRBJ1-2 TRBV5-1 CASSLTEFYGYTF TGCGCCAGCAGCTTAACCGAATTCTATGGCTACACCTTC
. . TRBJ2-7 TRBV7-9 CASSLGAGIYEQYF TGTGCCAGCAGCTTAGGGGCAGGGATCTACGAGCAGTACTTC
once . TRBJ1-5 TRBV6-5 CASKKQPNSNQPQHF TGTGCCAGCAAAAAACAGCCGAATAGCAATCAGCCCCAGCATTTT
few . TRBJ2-7 TRBV28 CASSWGRELYEQYF TGTGCCAGCAGTTGGGGGCGGGAGTTGTACGAGCAGTACTTC
. . TRBJ2-1 TRBV6-5 CATRGLGYNEQFF TGTGCGACGCGGGGCCTCGGGTACAATGAGCAGTTCTTC
. . TRBJ1-1 TRBV7-9 CASSKGSDGNTEAFF TGTGCCAGCAGCAAGGGATCTGATGGAAACACTGAAGCTTTCTTT
. . TRBJ1-4 TRBV4-3 CASSQDSAVWQGGEKLFF TGCGCCAGCAGCCAAGATTCAGCGGTTTGGCAGGGTGGCGAAAAACTGTTTTTT
. TRBD2 TRBJ2-7 TRBV19 CASSIAGDAYEQYF TGTGCCAGTAGTATCGCGGGAGACGCCTACGAGCAGTACTTC
once . TRBJ1-5 TRBV14 CASSQVLGGNQPQHF TGTGCCAGCAGCCAAGTTTTGGGGGGCAATCAGCCCCAGCATTTT
once . TRBJ1-3 TRBV7-2 CASTKDGGNTIYF TGTGCCAGCACCAAGGACGGAGGAAACACCATATATTTT
. . TRBJ1-1 TRBV7-3 CASSTDGNTEAFF TGTGCCAGCAGCACCGACGGAAACACTGAAGCTTTCTTT
. TRBD2 TRBJ2-3 TRBV28 CASRPGTSVRDTQYF TGTGCCAGCAGGCCCGGGACTAGCGTTAGAGATACGCAGTATTTT
many . TRBJ1-5 TRBV5-1 CASSSDGSNQPQHF TGCGCCAGCAGCTCGGACGGTAGCAATCAGCCCCAGCATTTT
. TRBD2 TRBJ2-5 TRBV5-4 CASSLGLAGGGQETQYF TGTGCCAGCAGCTTGGGGCTAGCGGGAGGGGGGCAAGAGACCCAGTACTTC
. . TRBJ2-7 TRBV30 CAWSPLLGYEQYF TGTGCCTGGAGTCCACTGTTGGGGTACGAGCAGTACTTC
. TRBD1 TRBJ1-5 TRBV28 CASSAGGPSNQPQHF TGTGCCAGCAGTGCAGGGGGACCGAGCAATCAGCCCCAGCATTTT
. . TRBJ2-7 TRBV6-1 CASRPRGSAYEQYF TGTGCCAGCAGGCCCCGGGGGAGCGCCTACGAGCAGTACTTC
. TRBD2 TRBJ2-7 TRBV11-2 CASSLPGTSYEQYF TGTGCCAGCAGCTTACCCGGGACTAGCTACGAGCAGTACTTC
. . TRBJ2-1 TRBV5-1 CASSGSGEQFF TGCGCCAGCAGCGGTAGCGGTGAGCAGTTCTTC
. . TRBJ1-1 TRBV5-1 CASSFQSYGTEAFF TGCGCCAGCAGCTTTCAATCGTACGGCACTGAAGCTTTCTTT
. . TRBJ2-4 TRBV5-1 CASNGAENIQYF TGCGCCAGCAATGGGGCCGAAAACATTCAGTACTTC
. TRBD1 TRBJ2-1 TRBV11-1 CASSLDLGRGLHNEQFF TGTGCCAGCAGCTTAGATCTCGGCAGGGGGCTTCATAATGAGCAGTTCTTC
. . TRBJ2-2 TRBV11-3 CASSLAANTGELFF TGTGCCAGCAGCTTAGCAGCGAACACCGGGGAGCTGTTTTTT
. TRBD2 TRBJ2-5 TRBV7-2 CASTGSGPTQETQYF TGTGCCAGCACCGGTAGCGGGCCCACCCAAGAGACCCAGTACTTC
. . TRBJ1-5 TRBV19 CASSIGRNQPQHF TGTGCCAGTAGTATCGGGAGAAATCAGCCCCAGCATTTT
. TRBD1 TRBJ2-3 TRBV7-8 CASSGQGGDTQYF TGTGCCAGCAGCGGACAGGGCGGAGATACGCAGTATTTT
few . TRBJ2-7 TRBV2 CASGRAYEQYF TGTGCCAGCGGGCGGGCCTACGAGCAGTACTTC
. TRBD2 TRBJ2-1 TRBV4-2 CASSQDLAGDGEQFF TGTGCCAGCAGCCAAGACCTAGCGGGGGACGGTGAGCAGTTCTTC
. . TRBJ2-2 TRBV19 CASRPRGSTGELFF TGTGCCAGTAGGCCACGGGGGAGCACCGGGGAGCTGTTTTTT
. . TRBJ2-7 TRBV2 CASTRTAYEQYF TGTGCCAGCACCAGAACAGCCTACGAGCAGTACTTC
. . TRBJ2-2 TRBV7-2 CASSLAFRSGLHTGELFF TGTGCCAGCAGCTTAGCGTTTCGGTCCGGACTCCACACCGGGGAGCTGTTTTTT
. . TRBJ1-1 TRBV15 CATSSLGRSREAFF TGTGCCACCAGCAGTTTAGGGAGGTCAAGGGAAGCTTTCTTT
. TRBD2 TRBJ2-1 TRBV10-1 CASSVRGRPYNEQFF TGCGCCAGCAGTGTTCGCGGGAGGCCCTACAATGAGCAGTTCTTC
. TRBD2 TRBJ2-1 TRBV5-1 CASTSASGPYNEQFF TGCGCCAGCACCAGCGCTAGCGGGCCATACAATGAGCAGTTCTTC
. TRBD2 TRBJ2-7 TRBV6-1 CASSDRSGRATAEQYF TGTGCCAGCAGTGACCGTAGCGGGAGGGCGACCGCCGAGCAGTACTTC
. TRBD2 TRBJ2-1 TRBV7-9 CASSLGTSGFYNEQFF TGTGCCAGCAGCTTAGGGACTAGCGGGTTTTACAATGAGCAGTTCTTC
few . TRBJ2-7 TRBV7-2 CASSFLGGREYEQYF TGTGCCAGCAGCTTTCTCGGGGGGCGGGAGTACGAGCAGTACTTC
. TRBD1 TRBJ2-3 TRBV9 CASSAPGQDTDTQYF TGTGCCAGCAGCGCACCGGGACAGGACACAGATACGCAGTATTTT
. TRBD2 TRBJ2-2 TRBV10-3 CAISEVGQGGTGELFF TGTGCCATCAGTGAAGTAGGGCAGGGAGGGACCGGGGAGCTGTTTTTT
. . TRBJ2-1 TRBV30 CAWSVPAGAEQFF TGTGCCTGGAGTGTACCAGCCGGGGCCGAGCAGTTCTTC
. TRBD1 TRBJ1-2 TRBV7-2 CASSTGTGPNYGYTF TGTGCCAGCAGCACAGGGACAGGACCTAACTATGGCTACACCTTC
few . TRBJ1-1 TRBV5-4 CASSLEQGRNTEAFF TGTGCCAGCAGCTTGGAACAGGGCCGGAACACTGAAGCTTTCTTT
. TRBD1 TRBJ2-1 TRBV27 CASRQGAYNEQFF TGTGCCAGCAGACAGGGGGCCTACAATGAGCAGTTCTTC
. . TRBJ2-3 TRBV2 CASSEGTGWGDTQYF TGTGCCAGCAGTGAAGGTACGGGCTGGGGAGATACGCAGTATTTT
. TRBD2 TRBJ2-5 TRBV2 CASSETGLAKETQYF TGTGCCAGCAGTGAGACGGGACTAGCGAAAGAGACCCAGTACTTC
once . TRBJ1-2 TRBV19 CASSIDSDLNLGYTF TGTGCCAGTAGTATAGATTCGGACCTTAATCTGGGCTACACCTTC